These 10 T cell receptor beta chains were all obtained from the same sample, sequenced in a study of Ad26.COV2.S vaccination and SARS-CoV-2 variants. Treatment given: some 20 received Ad26.COV2.S at low or high dose, single or two shots; 5 received placebo; per-sample allocation not given. At day 63 after the first vaccine or placebo injection, samples were drawn. Sequencing used immunoSEQ multiplex PCR; TCRdb keeps in-frame clones, though not all of them. The table shows fewer than 600,000 clones, with about nine tenths occurring only once. The source was peripheral blood, collected in a trial of Ad26.COV2.S vaccine versus placebo. These receptors were collected from a person between 18 and 65 years old who received the Ad26.COV2.S COVID-19 vaccine or a placebo.

About this clone itself: Other DNA sequences in this sample translate to the same CDR3. This chain links TRBV11-2 with TRBJ1-1; D is unresolved. Trimming took 1 base from V and 5 from J, leaving 8 bases between them. Looked up from germline, CDR1 is SGHAT and CDR2 is FQNNGV. CDR3 length: 13 residues. This chain's CDR3 is CASSLVRGTEAFF. Here the CDR3 DNA reads TGTGCCAGCAGCTTAGTGCGAGGGACTGAAGCTTTCTTT.

This chain links TRBV13 with TRBJ1-2; D is unresolved. Germline CDR1 is PRHDT and CDR2 is FYEKMQ (reference sequence). V lost 4 bases, J lost 2 bases, and 17 bases lay in between. The CDR3 consists of 16 residues. The CDR3 reads CASSSGPKGPNYGYTF. The DNA for the CDR3 is TGTGCCAGCAGCTCCGGACCCAAAGGACCCAACTATGGCTACACCTTC.

This clone was detected only once. V is TRBV12-3 or TRBV12-4 and J is TRBJ1-2; D gene ambiguous. V was cut by 7 bases and J by 4 bases, with 13 bases left in between. The CDR3 loop spans 13 amino acids. The CDR3 protein is CASTSGRIYGYTF. CDR3 DNA: TGTGCCAGCACTTCAGGACGGATCTATGGCTACACCTTC.

The CDR3 DNA follows: TGTGCCAGCAGCCGAGAAAGCGGGAGATCCTACAATGAGCAGTTCTTC. This sequence encodes CASSRESGRSYNEQFF. The V and J genes are TRBV3-1 (or the pseudogene TRBV3-2) and TRBJ2-1, with 8 bases fitting TRBD2. The germline V gene has CDR1 LGHDT and CDR2 YNNKEL (reference sequence). This CDR3 contains 16 residues. Losses at the gene ends were 4 bases for V and 1 base for J; bases not matched to a gene: 6.

The rearrangement links TRBV11-2 to TRBJ2-5; TRBD1 is a possible D gene (5 bases). The CDR3 length is 16 residues. V gave up 3 bases and J gave up 4 bases, with 18 bases separating them. Per the germline V gene, CDR1 is SGHAT and CDR2 is FQNNGV. The CDR3 sequence: CASSFLTDPAGETQYF. The CDR3 DNA is TGTGCCAGCAGCTTCCTGACAGACCCTGCCGGAGAGACCCAGTACTTC.

This chain links TRBV13 with TRBJ1-4; no clear D. V was shortened by 10 bases and J by 8 bases, with 20 bases between the two germline ends. The CDR3 has 14 amino acids. Germline V gene sequence: CDR1 PRHDT, CDR2 FYEKMQ (reference sequence). CDR3 sequence reads: CATRVQVAWEKLFF. DNA of the CDR3: TGTGCCACCCGGGTGCAGGTAGCGTGGGAAAAACTGTTTTTT.

V is TRBV14 and J is TRBJ2-2; D possibly matches TRBD1 or TRBD2 (5 bases each). Germline V gives CDR1 SGHDN, CDR2 FVKESK. The V end was cut by 6 bases, the J end by 6 bases, with 17 bases between. The CDR3 totals 15 residues. The CDR3 is CASRPVGAEAGELFF. As DNA, the CDR3 is TGTGCCAGCAGGCCCGTCGGGGCGGAGGCCGGGGAGCTGTTTTTT.

The V call is TRBV14, the J call TRBJ1-2, with D uncertain. The CDR3 is 14 amino acids. CDR1 is SGHDN and CDR2 is FVKESK in the germline V gene. V was shortened by 4 bases and J by 4 bases, with 13 bases between the two germline ends. The CDR3 coding sequence is TGTGCCAGCAGCCGCCTGACGGGAAGCTATGGCTACACCTTC. The encoded protein is CASSRLTGSYGYTF.

This clone was seen more than once but under ten times. The chain uses TRBV7-9 and TRBJ1-1; 8 bases are shared with TRBD1. The CDR3 spans 15 residues. The V gene's germline CDR1 is SEHNR and CDR2 FQNEAQ (reference sequence). V trimming: 3 bases; J trimming: 5 bases; junction bases outside the gene matches: 8. CDR3 protein: CASSFPDRVGTEAFF. CDR3 nucleotide sequence: TGTGCCAGCAGCTTCCCGGACAGGGTGGGGACTGAAGCTTTCTTT.

The chain recombines TRBV5-1 with TRBJ2-7; 8 bases line up with TRBD2. CDR1 is SGHRS and CDR2 is YFSETQ in the germline V gene. The J segment lost 3 bases and the V segment lost 0 bases, leaving 5 bases of the junction unmatched. The CDR3 sequence is 15 residues long. CDR3 loop: CASSLAGGIGYEQYF. For the CDR3, the DNA is TGCGCCAGCAGCTTGGCGGGGGGGATAGGCTACGAGCAGTACTTC.